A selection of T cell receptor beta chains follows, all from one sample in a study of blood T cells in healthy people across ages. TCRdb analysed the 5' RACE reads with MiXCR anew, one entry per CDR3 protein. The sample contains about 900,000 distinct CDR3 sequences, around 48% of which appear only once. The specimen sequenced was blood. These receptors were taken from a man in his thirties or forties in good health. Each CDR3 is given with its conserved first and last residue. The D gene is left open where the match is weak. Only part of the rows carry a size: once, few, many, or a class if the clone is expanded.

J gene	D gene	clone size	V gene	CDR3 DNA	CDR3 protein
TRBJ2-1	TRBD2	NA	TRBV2	TGTGCCAGCAGCGCCCGGACTAGCCCGGCCTACAATGAGCAGTTCTTC	CASSARTSPAYNEQFF
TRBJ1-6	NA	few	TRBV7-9	TGTGCCAGCAGTGAGGACAAAATGCCTACACCCCTCCACTTT	CASSEDKMPTPLHF
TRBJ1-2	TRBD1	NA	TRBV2	TGTGCCAGCAGTGAAAGTGGCAGGGGGAGTTATGGCTACACCTTC	CASSESGRGSYGYTF
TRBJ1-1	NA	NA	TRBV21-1	TGTGCCAGACCCCCGGGCGACACTGAAGCTTTCTTT	CARPPGDTEAFF
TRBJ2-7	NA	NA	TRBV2	TGTGCCAGCGATGAGAGCTCCTACGAGCAGTACTTC	CASDESSYEQYF
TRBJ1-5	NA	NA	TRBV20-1	TGCAGTGCTAGTGTGGCACTTAGAGGGAGCAATCAGCCCCAGCATTTT	CSASVALRGSNQPQHF
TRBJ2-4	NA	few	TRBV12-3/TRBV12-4	TGTGCCAGCAGCCCCGACAGGCCGACCAAAAACATTCAGTACTTC	CASSPDRPTKNIQYF
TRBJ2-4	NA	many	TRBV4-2	TGTGCCAGCAGCCAAGATCAGGCAGGGAGGACCAAAAACATTCAGTACTTC	CASSQDQAGRTKNIQYF
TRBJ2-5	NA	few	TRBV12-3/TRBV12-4	TGTGCCAGCTCGACAACTCGAAAGACCCAGTACTTC	CASSTTRKTQYF
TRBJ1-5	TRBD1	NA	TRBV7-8	TGTGCCAGCAGCCCTGGGACAGGGGCGAGATCTAATCAGCCCCAGCATTTT	CASSPGTGARSNQPQHF
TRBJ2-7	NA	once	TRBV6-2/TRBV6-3	TGTGCCAGCAGTTACTCGAACAACGCCCCCTCCTACGAGCAGTACTTC	CASSYSNNAPSYEQYF
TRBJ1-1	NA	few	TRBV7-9	TGTGCCAGCACCCCAGGAGGCACTGAAGCTTTCTTT	CASTPGGTEAFF
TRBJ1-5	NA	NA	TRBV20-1	TGCAGTGCTAGACCGGGGCAAGGCAATCAGCCCCAGCATTTT	CSARPGQGNQPQHF
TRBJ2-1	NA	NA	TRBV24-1	TGTGCCACCAGTGATCTACAGGGACGCGGGGATGAGCAGTTCTTC	CATSDLQGRGDEQFF
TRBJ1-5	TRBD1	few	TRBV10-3	TGTGCCATCAGTGTTAGCGGGACAGGTGAATGGCCCCAGCATTTT	CAISVSGTGEWPQHF
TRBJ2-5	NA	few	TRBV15	TGTGCCACCAGCAGACAGGGACCCCAAGAGACCCAGTACTTC	CATSRQGPQETQYF
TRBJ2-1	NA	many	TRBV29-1	TGCAGCGCCGCTGTATATGAGCAGTTCTTC	CSAAVYEQFF
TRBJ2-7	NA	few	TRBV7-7	TGTGCTACCCGTCGGACGCCTACCTACGAGCAGTACTTC	CATRRTPTYEQYF
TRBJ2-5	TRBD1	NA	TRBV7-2	TGTGCCAGCAGCTCTGGACAGGGGGCGGTTGAGCAGTACTTC	CASSSGQGAVEQYF
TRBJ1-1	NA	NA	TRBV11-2	TGTGCCAGCAGCAATGGGAGGGCTGAAGCTTTCTTT	CASSNGRAEAFF
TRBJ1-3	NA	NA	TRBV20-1	TGCAGTGCTAGAGTGCGGGCTACTGGAAACACCATATATTTT	CSARVRATGNTIYF
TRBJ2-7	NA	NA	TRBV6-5	TGTGCCAGCCGGGATGCAACCTCCTACGAGCAGTACTTC	CASRDATSYEQYF
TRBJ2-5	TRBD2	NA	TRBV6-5	TGTGCCAGCAGTCCTGTAGCGGGGGCCCAAGAGACCCAGTACTTC	CASSPVAGAQETQYF
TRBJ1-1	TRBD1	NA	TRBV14	TGTGCCAGCAGCCTGGACAGGCGATCTGAAGCTTTCTTT	CASSLDRRSEAFF
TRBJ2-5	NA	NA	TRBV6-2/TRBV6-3	TGTGCCAGCAGCCGCCCAGGGGAGACCCAGTACTTC	CASSRPGETQYF
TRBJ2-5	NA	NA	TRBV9	TGTGCCAGCAGCGTAGCTGCGGCAGCCAATGGGCAGTACTTC	CASSVAAAANGQYF
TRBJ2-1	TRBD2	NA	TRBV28	TGTGCCAGCAGTTTATGGACTAGCGGGGGGCCACCTACGCCTAGCTCCTACAATGAGCAGTTCTTC	CASSLWTSGGPPTPSSYNEQFF
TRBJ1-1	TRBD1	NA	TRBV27	TGTGCCAGCAGTAGTGAGGGACAGGGAAAAAGAGCGGCCACTGAAGCTTTCTTT	CASSSEGQGKRAATEAFF
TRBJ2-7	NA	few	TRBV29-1	TGCAGCGTTAAGTCCGACGGTTCCTACGAGCAGTACTTC	CSVKSDGSYEQYF
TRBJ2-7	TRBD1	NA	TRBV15	TGTGCCACCAGCAGAGATTTTCAGGGGGTAGAGCAGTACTTC	CATSRDFQGVEQYF
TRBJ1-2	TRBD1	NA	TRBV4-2	TGTGCCAGCAGCCAAGATACGCAGGGGGCGATACTATATGGCTACACCTTC	CASSQDTQGAILYGYTF
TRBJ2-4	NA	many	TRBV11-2	TGTGCCAGCAGCCCCCCTGTGAAGGGGAGCATTCAGTACTTC	CASSPPVKGSIQYF
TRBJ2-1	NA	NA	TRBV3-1	TGTGCCAGCAGCCAAGATGAAAGGGGGAGGGAGCAGTTCTTC	CASSQDERGREQFF
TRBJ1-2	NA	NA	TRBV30	TGTGCCGGGAGTGTATCGGGTGGCTACACCTTC	CAGSVSGGYTF
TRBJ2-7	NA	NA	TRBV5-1	TGCGCCAGCAGCCCGGGGGGCCTCAGCTCCTACGAGCAGTACTTC	CASSPGGLSSYEQYF
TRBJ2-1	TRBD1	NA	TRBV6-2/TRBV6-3	TGTGCCAGCAGGCTACAGGGGGCGACCTACAATGAGCAGTTCTTC	CASRLQGATYNEQFF
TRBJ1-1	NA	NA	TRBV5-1	TGCGCCAGCAGCTTGGACAGATGGGACACTGAAGCTTTCTTT	CASSLDRWDTEAFF
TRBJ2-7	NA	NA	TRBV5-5	TGTGCCAGCAGCTTGGCCGGACTCCGGAGTTCCGGTTACGAGCAGTACTTC	CASSLAGLRSSGYEQYF
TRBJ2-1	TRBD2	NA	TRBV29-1	TGCAGCGTAAAAAGCGGGGGAATTAATGAGCAGTTCTTC	CSVKSGGINEQFF
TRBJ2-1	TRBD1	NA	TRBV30	TGTGCCTGGAGTGCGAGGGACAGGGAGTTCTTC	CAWSARDREFF
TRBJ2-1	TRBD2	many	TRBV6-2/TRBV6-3	TGTGCCAGCAGTTCCGGACTAGCGGCTGTCAATGAGCAGTTCTTC	CASSSGLAAVNEQFF
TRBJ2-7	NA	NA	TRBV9	TGTGCCAGCAAGGGGGAGGATTCCTACGAGCAGTACTTC	CASKGEDSYEQYF
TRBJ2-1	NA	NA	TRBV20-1	TGCAGTGCTTCCCCCTCGGACACGAGCTCCTACAATGAGCAGTTCTTC	CSASPSDTSSYNEQFF
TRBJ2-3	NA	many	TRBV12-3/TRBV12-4	TGTGCCAGCAGTGACTGGAGCACAGATACGCAGTATTTT	CASSDWSTDTQYF
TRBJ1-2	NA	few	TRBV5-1	TGCGCCAGCAGTCCGGCCACGAACTATGGCTACACCTTC	CASSPATNYGYTF